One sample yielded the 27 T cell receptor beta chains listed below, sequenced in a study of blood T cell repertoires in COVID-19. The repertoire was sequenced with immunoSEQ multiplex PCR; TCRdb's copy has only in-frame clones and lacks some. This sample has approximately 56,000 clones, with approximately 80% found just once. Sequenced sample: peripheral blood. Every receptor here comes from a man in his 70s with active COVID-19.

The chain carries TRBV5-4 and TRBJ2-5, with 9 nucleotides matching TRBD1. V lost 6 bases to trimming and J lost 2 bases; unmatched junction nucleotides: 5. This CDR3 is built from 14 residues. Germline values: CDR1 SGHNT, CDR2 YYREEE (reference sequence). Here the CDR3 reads CASTPDRGQETQYF. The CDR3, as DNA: TGTGCCAGCACCCCGGACAGGGGACAAGAGACCCAGTACTTC.

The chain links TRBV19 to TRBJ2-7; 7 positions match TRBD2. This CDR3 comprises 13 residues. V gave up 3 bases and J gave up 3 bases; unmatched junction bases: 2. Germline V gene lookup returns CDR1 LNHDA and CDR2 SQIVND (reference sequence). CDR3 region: CASSIGEGYEQYF. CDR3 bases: TGTGCCAGTAGTATCGGGGAGGGCTACGAGCAGTACTTC.

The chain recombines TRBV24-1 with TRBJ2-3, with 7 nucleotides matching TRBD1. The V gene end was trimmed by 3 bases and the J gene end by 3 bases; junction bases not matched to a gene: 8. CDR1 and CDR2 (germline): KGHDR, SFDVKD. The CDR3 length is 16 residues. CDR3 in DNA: TGTGCCACCAGTGATATCCGACAGGGAAGGACAGATACGCAGTATTTT. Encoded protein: CATSDIRQGRTDTQYF.

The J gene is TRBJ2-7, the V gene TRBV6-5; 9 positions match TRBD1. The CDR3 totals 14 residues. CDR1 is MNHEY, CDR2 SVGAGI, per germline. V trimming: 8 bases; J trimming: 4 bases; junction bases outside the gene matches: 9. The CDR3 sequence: CASGTGTGRYEQYF. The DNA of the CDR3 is TGTGCCAGCGGCACCGGGACAGGGCGGTACGAGCAGTACTTC.

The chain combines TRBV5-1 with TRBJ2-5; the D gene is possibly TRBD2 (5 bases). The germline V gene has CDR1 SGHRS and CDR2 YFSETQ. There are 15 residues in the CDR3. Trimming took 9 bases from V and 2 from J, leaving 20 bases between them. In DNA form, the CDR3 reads TGCGCCACTACCTTCGCGACTCCGGGGCAAGAGACCCAGTACTTC. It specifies CATTFATPGQETQYF.

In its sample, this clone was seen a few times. This chain's CDR3 is CASSPQGFGYTF. Written as DNA, the CDR3 is TGTGCCAGCAGCCCACAGGGGTTTGGCTACACCTTC. The chain employs TRBV6-2 or TRBV6-3 and TRBJ1-2; 7 bases match TRBD1. Germline values: CDR1 MNHEY, CDR2 SVGEGT. The CDR3 has 12 residues. With V trimmed by 6 bases and J by 7 bases, 5 bases remained unmatched.

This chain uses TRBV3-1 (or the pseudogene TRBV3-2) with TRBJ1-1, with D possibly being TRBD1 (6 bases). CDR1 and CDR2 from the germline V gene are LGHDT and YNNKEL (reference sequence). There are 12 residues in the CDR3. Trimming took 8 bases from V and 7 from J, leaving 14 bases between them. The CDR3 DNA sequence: TGTGCCAGCTCACAGGGACCTAATGAAGCTTTCTTT. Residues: CASSQGPNEAFF.

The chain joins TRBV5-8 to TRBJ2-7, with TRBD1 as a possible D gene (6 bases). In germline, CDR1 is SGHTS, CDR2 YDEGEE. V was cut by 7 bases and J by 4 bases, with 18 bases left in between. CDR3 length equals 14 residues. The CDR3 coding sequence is TGTGCCAGCGGACGATCAACAGGGTGGTACGAGCAGTACTTC. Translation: CASGRSTGWYEQYF. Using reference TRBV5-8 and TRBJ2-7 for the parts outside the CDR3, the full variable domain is EAGVTQSPTHLIKTRGQQATLRCSPISGHTSVYWYQQALGLGLQFLLWYDEGEERNRGNFPPRFSGRQFPNYSSELNVNALELEDSALYLCASGRSTGWYEQYFGPGTRLTVT.

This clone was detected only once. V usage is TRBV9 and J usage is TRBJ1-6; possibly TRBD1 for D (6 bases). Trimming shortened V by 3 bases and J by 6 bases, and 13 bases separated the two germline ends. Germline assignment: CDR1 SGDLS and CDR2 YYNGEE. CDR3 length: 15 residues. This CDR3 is CASSEGVLTNSPLHF. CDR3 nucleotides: TGTGCCAGCAGCGAGGGGGTCCTAACTAATTCACCCCTCCACTTT. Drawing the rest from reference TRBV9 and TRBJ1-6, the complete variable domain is DSGVTQTPKHLITATGQRVTLRCSPRSGDLSVYWYQQSLDQGLQFLIQYYNGEERAKGNILERFSAQQFPDLHSELNLSSLELGDSALYFCASSEGVLTNSPLHFGNGTRLTVT.

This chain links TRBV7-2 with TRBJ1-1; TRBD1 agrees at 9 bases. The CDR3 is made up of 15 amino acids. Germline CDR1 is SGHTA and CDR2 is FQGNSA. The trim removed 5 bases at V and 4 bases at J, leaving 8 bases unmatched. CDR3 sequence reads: CASSGTGGISTEAFF. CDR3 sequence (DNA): TGTGCCAGCAGCGGCACAGGGGGCATTTCCACTGAAGCTTTCTTT.

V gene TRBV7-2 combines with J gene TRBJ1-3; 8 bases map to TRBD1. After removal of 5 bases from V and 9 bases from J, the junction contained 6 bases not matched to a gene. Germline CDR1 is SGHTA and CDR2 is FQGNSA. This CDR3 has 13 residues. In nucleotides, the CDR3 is TGTGCCAGCAGCACGGGACAGGACAGCACCATATATTTT. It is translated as CASSTGQDSTIYF.

CDR3 amino acids: CATTFEGQNTGELFF. DNA of the CDR3: TGTGCCACCACCTTTGAAGGACAGAACACCGGGGAGCTGTTTTTT. The chain carries TRBV6-1 and TRBJ2-2; the D gene is possibly TRBD1 (5 bases). The germline gives CDR1 MNHNS, CDR2 SASEGT. Trimming removed 10 bases from V and 1 base from J, with 16 bases in between. The CDR3 is made up of 15 amino acids.

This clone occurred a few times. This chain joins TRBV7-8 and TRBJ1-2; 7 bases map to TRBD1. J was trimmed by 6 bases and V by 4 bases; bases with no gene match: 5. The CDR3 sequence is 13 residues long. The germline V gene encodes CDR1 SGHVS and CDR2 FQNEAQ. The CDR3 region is CASSYRQGHGYTF. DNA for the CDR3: TGTGCCAGCAGCTATCGACAGGGCCATGGCTACACCTTC.

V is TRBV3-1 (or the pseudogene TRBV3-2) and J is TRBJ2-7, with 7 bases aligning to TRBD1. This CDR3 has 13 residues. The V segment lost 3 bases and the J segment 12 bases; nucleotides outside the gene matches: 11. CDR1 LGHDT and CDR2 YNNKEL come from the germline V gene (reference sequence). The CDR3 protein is CASSQSPGTDLYF. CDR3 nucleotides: TGTGCCAGCAGCCAGTCCCCCGGGACAGATCTGTACTTC.

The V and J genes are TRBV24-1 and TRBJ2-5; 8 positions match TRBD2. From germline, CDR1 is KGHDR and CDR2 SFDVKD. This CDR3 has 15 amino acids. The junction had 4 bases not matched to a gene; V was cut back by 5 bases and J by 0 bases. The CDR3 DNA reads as TGTGCCACCAGTGCCGCGGGGGGATACCAAGAGACCCAGTACTTC. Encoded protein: CATSAAGGYQETQYF.

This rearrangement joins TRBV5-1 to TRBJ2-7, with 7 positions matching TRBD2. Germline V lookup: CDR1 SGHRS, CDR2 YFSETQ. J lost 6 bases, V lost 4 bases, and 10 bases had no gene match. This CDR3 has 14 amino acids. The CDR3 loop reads CASSPGGTSPEQYF. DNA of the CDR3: TGCGCCAGCAGCCCCGGGGGGACTTCGCCCGAGCAGTACTTC.

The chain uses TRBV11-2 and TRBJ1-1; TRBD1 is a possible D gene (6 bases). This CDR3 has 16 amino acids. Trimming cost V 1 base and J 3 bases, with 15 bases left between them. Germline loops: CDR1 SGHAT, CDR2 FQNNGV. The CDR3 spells CASSLGPGGADTEAFF. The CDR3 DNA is TGTGCCAGCAGCTTAGGCCCCGGGGGGGCCGACACTGAAGCTTTCTTT.

This CDR3 is CASNPTAMNTEAFF. The CDR3 nucleotides are TGTGCCAGCAATCCGACAGCAATGAACACTGAAGCTTTCTTT. J is TRBJ1-1 and V is TRBV6-5; tentatively, D is TRBD1 (5 bases). Germline loops: CDR1 MNHEY, CDR2 SVGAGI. The CDR3 is 14 amino acids. The germline V and J ends were trimmed by 7 bases and 0 bases, with 12 bases remaining between them.

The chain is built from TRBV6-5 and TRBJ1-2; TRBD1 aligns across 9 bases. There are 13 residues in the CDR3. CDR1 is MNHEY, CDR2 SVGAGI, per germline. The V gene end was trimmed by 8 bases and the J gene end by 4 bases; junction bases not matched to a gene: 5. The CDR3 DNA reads TGTGCCAGCTACGACAGGGGGACCTATGGCTACACCTTC. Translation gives CASYDRGTYGYTF.

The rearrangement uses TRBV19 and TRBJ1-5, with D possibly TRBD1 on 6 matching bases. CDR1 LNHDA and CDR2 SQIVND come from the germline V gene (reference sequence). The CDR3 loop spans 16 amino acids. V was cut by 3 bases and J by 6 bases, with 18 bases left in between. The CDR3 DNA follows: TGTGCCAGTAGTATCCCCACGACAGGAGGTAGTCAGCCCCAGCATTTT. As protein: CASSIPTTGGSQPQHF.

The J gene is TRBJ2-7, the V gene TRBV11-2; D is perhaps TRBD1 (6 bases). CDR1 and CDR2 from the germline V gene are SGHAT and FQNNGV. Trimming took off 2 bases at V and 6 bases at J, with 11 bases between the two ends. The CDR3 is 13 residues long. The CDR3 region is CASSLNRAVEQYF. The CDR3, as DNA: TGTGCCAGCAGCTTAAACAGGGCGGTCGAGCAGTACTTC. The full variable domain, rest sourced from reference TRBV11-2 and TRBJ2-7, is EAGVAQSPRYKIIEKRQSVAFWCNPISGHATLYWYQQILGQGPKLLIQFQNNGVVDDSQLPKDRFSAERLKGVDSTLKIQPAKLEDSAVYLCASSLNRAVEQYFGPGTRLTVT.

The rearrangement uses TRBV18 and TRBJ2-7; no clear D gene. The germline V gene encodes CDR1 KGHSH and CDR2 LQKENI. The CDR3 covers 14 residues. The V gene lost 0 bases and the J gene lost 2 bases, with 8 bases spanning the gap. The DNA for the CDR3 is TGTGCCAGCTCACCACCGAACAGACCCTACGAGCAGTACTTC. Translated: CASSPPNRPYEQYF. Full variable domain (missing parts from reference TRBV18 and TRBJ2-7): NAGVMQNPRHLVRRRGQEARLRCSPMKGHSHVYWYRQLPEEGLKFMVYLQKENIIDESGMPKERFSAEFPKEGPSILRIQQVVRGDSAAYFCASSPPNRPYEQYFGPGTRLTVT.

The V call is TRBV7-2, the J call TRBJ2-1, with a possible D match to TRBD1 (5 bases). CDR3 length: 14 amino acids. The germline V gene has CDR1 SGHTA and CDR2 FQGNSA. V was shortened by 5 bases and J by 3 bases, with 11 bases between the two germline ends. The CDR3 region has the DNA TGTGCCAGCAGCAAGCTCAGGGTCTACAATGAGCAGTTCTTC. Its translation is CASSKLRVYNEQFF.

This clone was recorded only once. The CDR3 here is CASSSSLLAGVAYNEQFF. The CDR3 region has the DNA TGTGCCAGCAGCTCCTCCCTCTTAGCGGGGGTAGCCTACAATGAGCAGTTCTTC. The rearrangement joins TRBV7-2 to TRBJ2-1; 9 nucleotides align to TRBD2. This CDR3 contains 18 residues. V was clipped by 4 bases and J by 2 bases; unmatched bases: 12. Germline V lookup: CDR1 SGHTA, CDR2 FQGNSA. The variable domain in full, with the rest retrieved from reference TRBV7-2 and TRBJ2-1, is GAGVSQSPSNKVTEKGKDVELRCDPISGHTALYWYRQSLGQGLEFLIYFQGNSAPDKSGLPSDRFSAERTGGSVSTLTIQRTQQEDSAVYLCASSSSLLAGVAYNEQFFGPGTRLTVL.

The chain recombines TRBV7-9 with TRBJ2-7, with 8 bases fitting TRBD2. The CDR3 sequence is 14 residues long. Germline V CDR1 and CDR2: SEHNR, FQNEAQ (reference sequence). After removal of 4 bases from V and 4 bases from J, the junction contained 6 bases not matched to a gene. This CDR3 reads CASSSTSVGYEQYF. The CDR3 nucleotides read TGTGCCAGCAGCTCGACTAGCGTGGGGTACGAGCAGTACTTC.

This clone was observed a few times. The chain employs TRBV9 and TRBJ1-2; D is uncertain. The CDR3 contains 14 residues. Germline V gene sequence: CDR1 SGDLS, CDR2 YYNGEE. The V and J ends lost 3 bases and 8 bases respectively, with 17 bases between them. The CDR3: CASSARYSGGGYTF. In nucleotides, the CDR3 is TGTGCCAGCAGCGCGAGGTATAGCGGAGGCGGCTACACCTTC. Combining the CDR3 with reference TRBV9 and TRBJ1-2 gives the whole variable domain DSGVTQTPKHLITATGQRVTLRCSPRSGDLSVYWYQQSLDQGLQFLIQYYNGEERAKGNILERFSAQQFPDLHSELNLSSLELGDSALYFCASSARYSGGGYTFGSGTRLTVV.

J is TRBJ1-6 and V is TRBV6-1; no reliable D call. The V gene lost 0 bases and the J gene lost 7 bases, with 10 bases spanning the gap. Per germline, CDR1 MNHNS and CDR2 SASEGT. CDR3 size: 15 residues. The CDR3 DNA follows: TGTGCCAGCAGTGAAGCGACAACCCGAAATTCACCCCTCCACTTT. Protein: CASSEATTRNSPLHF.